Following are 17 T cell receptor beta chains from one sample sequenced in a study of beta chain features in type 1 diabetes. Expressed TCRB transcripts got sequenced, as all isolated RNA was reverse transcribed. Generated by immunoSEQ multiplex PCR, the TCRdb table keeps only in-frame clones and is missing some. This table has around 350,000 clones, approximately 12% appearing once. Sequencing input: naive CD4+ T cells from blood. Receptor source: a man between 18 and 35 years old in good health.

This clone was found a few times. This rearrangement joins TRBV5-1 to TRBJ2-3, with 14 positions matching TRBD2. CDR1 SGHRS and CDR2 YFSETQ come from the germline V gene. The trim removed 2 bases at V and 4 bases at J, leaving 6 bases unmatched. The length of the CDR3 is 17 residues. This CDR3 is CASSFWGLAGVADTQYF. For the CDR3, the DNA is TGCGCCAGCAGCTTTTGGGGACTAGCGGGAGTAGCAGATACGCAGTATTTT.

A few counts support this clone. V is TRBV7-9 and J is TRBJ2-5; D possibly uses TRBD1 or TRBD2 (9 bases each). Trimming left V 5 bases short and J 5 bases short, with 27 bases between. Per the germline V gene, CDR1 is SEHNR and CDR2 is FQNEAQ (reference sequence). The CDR3 runs to 18 residues. The chain's CDR3 is CASSRYRGRGRAGETQYF. CDR3 nucleotides: TGTGCCAGCAGCCGCTACAGGGGGCGCGGGAGGGCCGGTGAGACCCAGTACTTC.

The chain recombines TRBV7-9 with TRBJ2-1; a possible D gene is TRBD2 (6 bases). V gave up 1 base and J gave up 5 bases, with 12 bases separating them. Germline V CDR1 and CDR2: SEHNR, FQNEAQ (reference sequence). This CDR3 comprises 15 residues. DNA of the CDR3: TGTGCCAGCAGCTTAGGGGGAGGCGGGAACAATGAGCAGTTCTTC. Its translation: CASSLGGGGNNEQFF.

The chain employs TRBV6-5 and TRBJ1-1; weak D call: TRBD1 (6 bases). CDR1 is MNHEY and CDR2 is SVGAGI in the germline V gene. Between the trimmed V and J ends, which lost 5 bases and 5 bases, there was a span of 12 bases. The CDR3 sequence is 13 residues long. CDR3: CASSPLRGTEAFF. In DNA, the CDR3 is TGTGCCAGCAGTCCCCTAAGGGGGACTGAAGCTTTCTTT.

CDR3: CATSRVGTGMRTNEKLFF. CDR3 nucleotides: TGTGCCACCAGCAGAGTGGGGACAGGGATGAGGACTAATGAAAAACTGTTTTTT. The J gene is TRBJ1-4, the V gene TRBV15; 9 nucleotides line up with TRBD1. CDR3 length equals 18 residues. After removal of 1 base from V and 2 bases from J, the junction contained 8 bases not matched to a gene. Germline loops: CDR1 LNHNV, CDR2 YYDKDF (reference sequence). The complete variable domain, with remaining parts taken from reference TRBV15 and TRBJ1-4, reads DAMVIQNPRYQVTQFGKPVTLSCSQTLNHNVMYWYQQKSSQAPKLLFHYYDKDFNNEADTPDNFQSRRPNTSFCFLDIRSPGLGDTAMYLCATSRVGTGMRTNEKLFFGSGTQLSVL.

This clone has more than one count but fewer than ten. The rearrangement uses TRBV7-9 and TRBJ1-1; 7 bases fit TRBD1. This CDR3 has 17 residues. Per germline, CDR1 SEHNR and CDR2 FQNEAQ (reference sequence). Unmatched junction bases numbered 12, after V lost 5 bases and J lost 0 bases. DNA for the CDR3: TGTGCCAGCAGCCTTGGACAGGACGCCAGATTGAACACTGAAGCTTTCTTT. This translates into CASSLGQDARLNTEAFF.

This clone was observed a handful of times. V is TRBV5-1 and J is TRBJ2-1; 8 bases fit TRBD1. Trimming at V came to 4 bases and at J to 6 bases, leaving 6 bases not matched to a gene. This CDR3 is 14 amino acids long. Germline V CDR1 and CDR2: SGHRS, YFSETQ. This CDR3 is CASSTGQEGNEQFF. The CDR3 DNA reads as TGCGCCAGCAGCACGGGACAGGAGGGCAATGAGCAGTTCTTC. Supplemented by reference TRBV5-1 and TRBJ2-1, the full variable domain reads KAGVTQTPRYLIKTRGQQVTLSCSPISGHRSVSWYQQTPGQGLQFLFEYFSETQRNKGNFPGRFSGRQFSNSRSEMNVSTLELGDSALYLCASSTGQEGNEQFFGPGTRLTVL.

V and J are TRBV4-3 and TRBJ2-3; D is ambiguous. CDR3 length: 16 amino acids. The ends were cut back, 0 bases at V and 0 bases at J, with 10 bases in the middle. Germline CDR1 and CDR2: LGHNA and YSLEER. The DNA for the CDR3 is TGCGCCAGCAGCCAAGATCTTAGCAGCAGCACAGATACGCAGTATTTT. It yields the protein CASSQDLSSSTDTQYF.

In this sample, this clone turned up a few times. The chain is built from TRBV18 and TRBJ2-3; D call uncertain. The length of the CDR3 is 11 residues. Germline loops: CDR1 KGHSH, CDR2 LQKENI. Trimming cost V 3 bases and J 6 bases, with 4 bases left between them. This CDR3 is CASSPRDTQYF. The CDR3 DNA sequence: TGTGCCAGCTCACCCCGTGATACGCAGTATTTT.

This clone appeared a few times. This sequence joins TRBV28 and TRBJ1-2, with D unresolved. Trimming removed 6 bases at V and 8 bases at J, with 13 bases between. The CDR3 loop spans 12 amino acids. Germline V gene lookup returns CDR1 MDHEN and CDR2 SYDVKM. CDR3 region: CASSPEGRGYTF. The CDR3 bases are TGTGCCAGCAGCCCTGAGGGTCGGGGCTACACCTTC.

This clone was observed a few times. The CDR3 loop is CASSPDRVMGYGYTF. Here the CDR3 DNA reads TGTGCCAGCTCACCAGACAGGGTTATGGGCTACGGCTACACCTTC. The chain couples TRBV18 to TRBJ1-2; 7 bases map to TRBD1. CDR1 is KGHSH and CDR2 is LQKENI in the germline V gene. The length of the CDR3 is 15 residues. The junction had 11 bases not matched to a gene; V was cut back by 2 bases and J by 8 bases.

This clone was observed a few times. J is TRBJ1-6 and V is TRBV5-4; 11 bases line up with TRBD1. The germline CDR1 and CDR2 sequences are SGHNT and YYREEE (reference sequence). CDR3 length: 15 amino acids. Trimming removed 0 bases from V and 8 bases from J; junction bases left unmatched: 1. The CDR3 protein is CASSLGDRGYSPLHF. The CDR3 DNA sequence: TGTGCCAGCAGCTTGGGGGACAGGGGGTATTCACCCCTCCACTTT. The full variable domain, rest sourced from reference TRBV5-4 and TRBJ1-6, is ETGVTQSPTHLIKTRGQQVTLRCSSQSGHNTVSWYQQALGQGPQFIFQYYREEENGRGNFPPRFSGLQFPNYSSELNVNALELDDSALYLCASSLGDRGYSPLHFGNGTRLTVT.

A few counts support this clone. The CDR3 sequence: CASSGGQGNQPQHF. The CDR3 bases are TGTGCCAGCAGCGGTGGACAGGGAAATCAGCCCCAGCATTTT. This chain connects TRBV7-6 to TRBJ1-5, with TRBD1 matching over 8 bases. The germline V gene has CDR1 SGHVS and CDR2 FNYEAQ. V lost 5 bases, J lost 4 bases, and 4 bases stayed unmatched. The CDR3 sequence is 14 residues long.

J is TRBJ2-7 and V is TRBV6-5; 8 positions agree with TRBD2. Germline loops: CDR1 MNHEY, CDR2 SVGAGI. This CDR3 has 16 amino acids. The V gene end was trimmed by 0 bases and the J gene end by 4 bases; junction bases not matched to a gene: 8. The CDR3 region has the DNA TGTGCCAGCAGTTACTCTGTCAGCGGGGGAAGATACGAGCAGTACTTC. This translates into CASSYSVSGGRYEQYF.

This chain connects TRBV18 to TRBJ2-7, with D maybe TRBD1 (5 bases). The V end was cut by 1 base, the J end by 2 bases, with 9 bases between. Germline V gives CDR1 KGHSH, CDR2 LQKENI. This CDR3 has 14 amino acids. CDR3 sequence: CASSPRVGAYEQYF. CDR3 DNA: TGTGCCAGCTCACCACGGGTAGGGGCCTACGAGCAGTACTTC.

This chain links TRBV2 with TRBJ2-1; no clear D. The CDR3 has 12 amino acids. The germline V gene has CDR1 SNHLY and CDR2 FYNNEI. V shed 5 bases and J shed 9 bases, with 11 bases lying between them. The DNA for the CDR3 is TGTGCCAGCAGTTATAGAGGAAGTGAGCAGTTCTTC. Translation gives CASSYRGSEQFF.

The chain couples TRBV30 to TRBJ1-6; D is uncertain. V lost 0 bases to trimming and J lost 5 bases, with 11 bases between them. Germline V lookup: CDR1 GTSNPN, CDR2 SVGIG (reference sequence). The CDR3 covers 15 residues. CDR3 residues: CAWSVGGANNSPLHF. In DNA, the CDR3 is TGTGCCTGGAGTGTAGGCGGAGCTAATAATTCACCCCTCCACTTT.